Below are 6 T cell receptor beta chains sequenced from a single sample in a study of T cells in Graves' hyperthyroidism and ophthalmopathy. Using RNA transcripts as the source, TCR beta CDR3 regions were amplified. First-round RT-PCR of the TCR CDR3 relied on the HTBI primer set. Each CDR3 protein gets one entry after TCRdb re-called the multiplex PCR reads with MiXCR. The data show 400,000 to 550,000 distinct CDR3 sequences, around 22% seen once. The sample consisted of blood. These receptors all come from a woman aged 25 to 39 with Graves' ophthalmopathy.

The chain has TRBV29-1 and TRBJ1-1, with 9 bases that match TRBD1. The length of the CDR3 is 15 residues. V lost 1 base and J lost 4; bases outside the gene matches: 7. The germline V gene encodes CDR1 SQVTM and CDR2 ANQGSEA. The CDR3 region is CSVEGTGDSSTEAFF. DNA for the CDR3: TGCAGCGTTGAAGGGACAGGGGATAGTAGCACTGAAGCTTTCTTT.

The sample holds many counts of this clonotype. The chain links TRBV7-2 to TRBJ1-3; D not resolved. The V gene's germline CDR1 is SGHTA and CDR2 FQGNSA. Trimming removed 5 bases at V and 0 bases at J, with 11 bases between. This CDR3 contains 15 residues. CDR3 nucleotides: TGTGCCAGCAGCGGCTGGTTAAGCTCTGGAAACACCATATATTTT. Translated: CASSGWLSSGNTIYF.

The table lists this clonotype with a few counts. The rearrangement links TRBV6-2 or TRBV6-3 to TRBJ1-5; 10 nucleotides line up with TRBD1. This CDR3 has 17 amino acids. The germline V gene encodes CDR1 MNHEY and CDR2 SVGEGT. Germline trimming cut 5 bases from V and 0 bases from J; bases unmatched to any gene: 7. The CDR3 loop is CASSPGTGVGSNQPQHF. The CDR3 DNA reads TGTGCCAGCAGTCCCGGGACAGGGGTTGGTAGCAATCAGCCCCAGCATTTT.

This clonotype was detected many times. In DNA, the CDR3 is TGTGCCAGCAGTGACGAATCCGGGACAGCCTCCTACGAGCAGTACTTC. Amino acids: CASSDESGTASYEQYF. The J gene is TRBJ2-7, the V gene TRBV6-1, with 7 bases aligning to TRBD1. J lost 0 bases, V lost 3 bases, and 8 bases had no gene match. Germline V lookup: CDR1 MNHNS, CDR2 SASEGT. The CDR3 sequence is 16 residues long.

The chain is built from TRBV6-1 and TRBJ1-5; maybe TRBD1 (6 bases). V was trimmed by 1 base and J by 6 bases, leaving 13 bases between them. Looked up from germline, CDR1 is MNHNS and CDR2 is SASEGT. The CDR3 consists of 15 residues. The CDR3 spells CASSEEEGGGQPQHF. In nucleotides, the CDR3 is TGTGCCAGCAGTGAAGAAGAGGGGGGAGGTCAGCCCCAGCATTTT.

This clonotype was observed a handful of times. This chain uses TRBV27 with TRBJ2-5; possibly TRBD1 or TRBD2 for D (6 bases each). Germline-derived CDR1 and CDR2 are MNHEY and SMNVEV (reference sequence). The CDR3 consists of 14 residues. V lost 5 bases, J lost 9 bases, and 19 bases lay in between. In DNA, the CDR3 is TGTGCCAGCAGTCCCTGGGACATCACGGGGGCCCAGTACTTC. The encoded protein is CASSPWDITGAQYF.